Listed below are T cell receptor beta chains from one sample, sequenced in a study of CXCR3-negative and CXCR3-positive naive CD8 T cells. TCRdb reworked the 5' RACE reads into one entry per CDR3 protein, no DNA. The table for this sample gives roughly 89,000 distinct CDR3 sequences. Sequences were obtained from naive CXCR3- CD8+ T cells from blood. These receptors were collected from a human donor in good health. Some clones in this sample may be carry-over from other donors' samples. Each CDR3 is given with its conserved first and last residue. The order of the fields is J gene, V gene, CDR3 protein.

TRBJ1-2 TRBV27 CASSLSQGFGYTF
TRBJ2-7 TRBV6-2/TRBV6-3 CASSYQAGTRSHEQYF
TRBJ2-7 TRBV13 CASSGPGEDSYEQYF
TRBJ2-7 TRBV20-1 CSASEPGQGDYEQYF
TRBJ2-1 TRBV3-1 CASSVRRAPYNEQFF
TRBJ2-4 TRBV29-1 CSVEGLENIQYF
TRBJ1-2 TRBV5-1 CASSLEGGGYNF
TRBJ1-1 TRBV20-1 CSAFPTDMNTEAFF
TRBJ2-1 TRBV7-9 CASSLTHERGNEQFF
TRBJ2-7 TRBV7-9 CASSSGHLYEQYF
TRBJ2-1 TRBV7-9 CASSFGYNEQFF
TRBJ2-7 TRBV20-1 CSARAREGYEQYF
TRBJ2-1 TRBV7-9 CASSFGTGSNEQFF
TRBJ2-2 TRBV12-3/TRBV12-4 CASRSLGEKAGELLF
TRBJ1-1 TRBV19 CATYEGMYTEAFF
TRBJ2-3 TRBV5-1 CASSLESVADTQYF
TRBJ2-1 TRBV11-2 CASSLTSGRFSYNEQFF
TRBJ2-3 TRBV7-2 CASSLAGVTDTQYF
TRBJ2-2 TRBV4-3 CASSQDLANTGELFF